This passage covers 21 T cell receptor beta chains from one sample sequenced in a study of T cell changes during pregnancy in multiple sclerosis. Clones were read by immunoSEQ multiplex PCR, and TCRdb kept only the in-frame ones, dropping some. The sample includes 40,000 to 50,000 clones, approximately 92% of them seen just once. This specimen was CD4+ T cells from peripheral blood mononuclear cells, taken before pregnancy. The receptors were sampled from a female donor with multiple sclerosis, enrolled in a pregnancy study.

V and J are TRBV18 and TRBJ2-3; D ambiguous. Trimming removed 0 bases from V and 6 bases from J, with 7 bases in between. Looked up from germline, CDR1 is KGHSH and CDR2 is LQKENI. The CDR3 is 13 residues long. CDR3 loop: CASSPPSEDTQYF. The CDR3 DNA sequence: TGTGCCAGCTCACCACCAAGTGAGGATACGCAGTATTTT.

The CDR3 DNA follows: TGTGCCAGCAGCCTACAGGGGGCCAACACCGGGGAGCTGTTTTTT. As protein: CASSLQGANTGELFF. The chain has TRBV7-3 and TRBJ2-2, with 9 positions matching TRBD1. J lost 2 bases, V lost 5 bases, and 3 bases had no gene match. The CDR3 contains 15 residues. Germline CDR1 SGHTA, CDR2 FQGTGA. The whole variable domain, filled in from reference TRBV7-3 and TRBJ2-2, reads GAGVSQTPSNKVTEKGKYVELRCDPISGHTALYWYRQSLGQGPEFLIYFQGTGAADDSGLPNDRFFAVRPEGSVSTLKIQRTERGDSAVYLCASSLQGANTGELFFGEGSRLTVL.

The chain recombines TRBV28 with TRBJ2-7; no firm D call. The V end lost 3 bases, the J end lost 6 bases, and 12 bases lay between the germline ends. CDR3 length: 13 amino acids. Per the germline V gene, CDR1 is MDHEN and CDR2 is SYDVKM. The DNA of the CDR3 is TGTGCCAGCAGTTTGGAGACCCCCCCCGAGCAGTACTTC. Its translation is CASSLETPPEQYF.

The CDR3 spells CASTISGTSGTYEQYF. The CDR3 DNA follows: TGTGCCAGCACTATTTCCGGGACTAGCGGAACCTACGAGCAGTACTTC. The chain links TRBV27 to TRBJ2-7; 11 nucleotides align to TRBD2. Unmatched junction bases numbered 10, after V lost 7 bases and J lost 2 bases. Per the germline V gene, CDR1 is MNHEY and CDR2 is SMNVEV (reference sequence). This CDR3 comprises 16 residues.

This chain uses TRBV7-9 with TRBJ2-1, with 10 bases fitting TRBD2. The V gene end was trimmed by 8 bases and the J gene end by 0 bases; junction bases not matched to a gene: 10. CDR3 length: 17 residues. CDR1 and CDR2 from the germline V gene are SEHNR and FQNEAQ (reference sequence). Written as DNA, the CDR3 is TGTGCCAGCGGGGAGGCTAGCGGGAGTTTCTCCTACAATGAGCAGTTCTTC. Residues: CASGEASGSFSYNEQFF.

This clone has just one count. CDR3 DNA sequence: TGTGCCAGCAGCGCGGGACAGGTTCAGCCCCAGCATTTT. Its protein is CASSAGQVQPQHF. The chain carries TRBV5-8 and TRBJ1-5; TRBD1 agrees at 8 bases. Germline CDR1 SGHTS, CDR2 YDEGEE. The CDR3 sequence is 13 residues long. J gave up 6 bases and V 4 bases, and 3 bases lay outside the gene matches.

The genes are TRBV7-2 and TRBJ2-5; tentatively, D is TRBD2 (5 bases). The CDR3 totals 13 residues. The germline V and J ends were trimmed by 1 base and 7 bases, with 10 bases remaining between them. Germline lookup yields CDR1 SGHTA and CDR2 FQGNSA. The CDR3 bases are TGTGCCAGCAGCTTAGAAGAGGGCGGGACCCAGTACTTC. Translated, it gives CASSLEEGGTQYF.

The chain recombines TRBV6-5 with TRBJ1-2; D is possibly TRBD1 (6 bases). Germline loops: CDR1 MNHEY, CDR2 SVGAGI. Trimming removed 2 bases at V and 5 bases at J, with 15 bases between. The CDR3 totals 15 residues. As DNA, the CDR3 is TGTGCCAGCAGTTACACTCCAGGGGATTGGTATGGCTACACCTTC. Encoded protein: CASSYTPGDWYGYTF.

J is TRBJ1-6 and V is TRBV18; 8 positions agree with TRBD1. Looked up from germline, CDR1 is KGHSH and CDR2 is LQKENI. Trimming took 3 bases from V and 2 from J; bases not matched to a gene: 12. The CDR3 totals 19 residues. DNA of the CDR3: TGTGCCAGCTCACCCAACCCCCGACAGGGGAGACCCTATAATTCACCCCTCCACTTT. It specifies CASSPNPRQGRPYNSPLHF.

This sequence joins TRBV6-6 and TRBJ2-7; the D gene is possibly TRBD2 (5 bases). V dropped 0 bases and J dropped 6 bases, with 9 bases sitting between them. This CDR3 region has 13 residues. The germline gives CDR1 MNHNY, CDR2 SVGAGI (reference sequence). The CDR3 reads CASSYSAGAEQYF. The CDR3 coding sequence is TGTGCCAGCAGTTACTCCGCGGGCGCCGAGCAGTACTTC.

This clone occurred once. The chain joins TRBV9 to TRBJ2-7; 10 bases map to TRBD1. With 0 bases clipped from V and 3 bases from J, the junction kept 3 bases outside the gene matches. The germline CDR1 and CDR2 sequences are SGDLS and YYNGEE. This CDR3 is built from 15 residues. The CDR3 coding sequence is TGTGCCAGCAGCGTAGGACAGGGGGCGAACTACGAGCAGTACTTC. This encodes CASSVGQGANYEQYF.

The V gene is TRBV11-3, the J gene TRBJ1-1; a weak D match, TRBD1 (6 bases). CDR3 length equals 13 residues. Germline loops: CDR1 SGHNT, CDR2 YENEEA. V gave up 5 bases and J gave up 8 bases, with 15 bases separating them. This CDR3 reads CASSINSGQEAFF. CDR3 in DNA: TGTGCCAGCAGCATTAACTCAGGACAGGAAGCTTTCTTT.

This clone was detected only a few times. V gene TRBV6-1 combines with J gene TRBJ1-5, with D hard to call. The germline V and J ends were trimmed by 2 bases and 6 bases, with 17 bases remaining between them. The CDR3 is 16 residues long. Germline V gives CDR1 MNHNS, CDR2 SASEGT. In DNA, the CDR3 is TGTGCCAGCAGTGAAACGTTTGATGAGGGCGTTCAGCCCCAGCATTTT. Translated, it gives CASSETFDEGVQPQHF.

A note on this clone: At one end, the junction sequence differs from germline, possibly due to a read error. The J gene is TRBJ1-1, the V gene TRBV2; D gene unclear. Per the germline V gene, CDR1 is SNHLY and CDR2 is FYNNEI. This CDR3 has 13 amino acids. This CDR3 reads CAGSAREGTEAFF. The CDR3 coding sequence is TGTGCCGGCAGTGCGCGGGAGGGCACTGAAGCTTTCTTT.

The genes are TRBV18 and TRBJ2-7, with D perhaps TRBD2 (6 bases). The CDR3 has 17 residues. Germline loops: CDR1 KGHSH, CDR2 LQKENI. V was shortened by 3 bases and J by 0 bases, with 18 bases between the two germline ends. DNA of the CDR3: TGTGCCAGCTCACCTACCCAGGCGCGGGGTCTCTCCTACGAGCAGTACTTC. This codes for CASSPTQARGLSYEQYF.

The chain couples TRBV5-1 to TRBJ1-1; 7 nucleotides agree with TRBD1. V gave up 3 bases and J gave up 1 base; unmatched junction bases: 6. The CDR3 has 15 residues. The V gene's germline CDR1 is SGHRS and CDR2 YFSETQ. In DNA form, the CDR3 reads TGCGCCAGCAGCTACTTACAGGGGTCGAACACTGAAGCTTTCTTT. Protein sequence: CASSYLQGSNTEAFF.

This chain connects TRBV15 to TRBJ2-1, with 11 nucleotides matching TRBD1. Trimming removed 2 bases from V and 6 bases from J; junction bases left unmatched: 3. Germline lookup yields CDR1 LNHNV and CDR2 YYDKDF (reference sequence). CDR3 length: 15 amino acids. CDR3 bases: TGTGCCACCAGCAGATCCGGGACAGGGGGCAATGAGCAGTTCTTC. Translating gives CATSRSGTGGNEQFF.

The rearrangement joins TRBV6-6 to TRBJ2-4; 10 bases line up with TRBD1. This CDR3 has 15 amino acids. V shed 5 bases and J 4 bases; nucleotides not matched to a gene: 5. Germline V gene data show CDR1 as MNHNY and CDR2 as SVGAGI (reference sequence). The CDR3 nucleotides read TGTGCCAGCAGTGAGAGACAGGGGGCGAAAAACATTCAGTACTTC. This encodes CASSERQGAKNIQYF.

This clone is a singleton in its sample. The chain couples TRBV5-1 to TRBJ2-1, with TRBD2 matching over 10 bases. Germline CDR1 is SGHRS and CDR2 is YFSETQ. With 6 bases clipped from V and 9 bases from J, the junction kept 3 bases outside the gene matches. This CDR3 spans 12 amino acids. The CDR3 DNA follows: TGCGCCAGCAAAGCGGGAGGGGTTGAGCAGTTCTTC. Translating gives CASKAGGVEQFF. Full variable domain (rest looked up from reference TRBV5-1 and TRBJ2-1): KAGVTQTPRYLIKTRGQQVTLSCSPISGHRSVSWYQQTPGQGLQFLFEYFSETQRNKGNFPGRFSGRQFSNSRSEMNVSTLELGDSALYLCASKAGGVEQFFGPGTRLTVL.

The chain has TRBV19 and TRBJ1-3; D is unresolved. The CDR3 is made up of 12 amino acids. Germline-derived CDR1 and CDR2 are LNHDA and SQIVND (reference sequence). V was trimmed by 8 bases and J by 2 bases, leaving 7 bases between them. The CDR3 DNA follows: TGTGCCAGTGGAGATCCTGGAAACACCATATATTTT. Translated, it gives CASGDPGNTIYF. The full variable domain, in which reference TRBV19 and TRBJ1-3 provide the parts outside the CDR3, is DGGITQSPKYLFRKEGQNVTLSCEQNLNHDAMYWYRQDPGQGLRLIYYSQIVNDFQKGDIAEGYSVSREKKESFPLTVTSAQKNPTAFYLCASGDPGNTIYFGEGSWLTVV.

The chain links TRBV15 to TRBJ2-5; the match to TRBD2 covers 13 bases. V gave up 4 bases and J gave up 4 bases; unmatched junction bases: 9. Germline V gene sequence: CDR1 LNHNV, CDR2 YYDKDF (reference sequence). This CDR3 is built from 17 residues. Written as DNA, the CDR3 is TGTGCCACCAGCAAAACTAGCGGGAGGGCCTCATTAGAGACCCAGTACTTC. Protein: CATSKTSGRASLETQYF. The variable domain in full, completed from reference TRBV15 and TRBJ2-5, reads DAMVIQNPRYQVTQFGKPVTLSCSQTLNHNVMYWYQQKSSQAPKLLFHYYDKDFNNEADTPDNFQSRRPNTSFCFLDIRSPGLGDTAMYLCATSKTSGRASLETQYFGPGTRLLVL.